This T cell receptor beta chain derives from a study of identical twins. Study outcomes and limitations: High-abundance cord blood beta clonotypes had fewer insertions; memory repertoires showed none. Conclusions rested on cross-sectional statistics rather than following the same donors.

TCRdb reprocessed the 5' RACE reads via MiXCR and lists one record per CDR3 protein. The table records some 1,700,000 distinct CDR3 sequences, about 30% of them present only once. This clonotype turned up a few times. The antigen is not known. V dropped 0 bases and J dropped 6; count of bases not matched to a gene: 7. Germline V gene sequence: CDR1 SGDLS, CDR2 YYNGEE. CDR3 length equals 16 residues. The receptor's source is a newborn girl in good health. The sequenced sample was cord blood. The chain employs TRBV9 and TRBJ2-3; 10 positions match TRBD2. This CDR3 is CASSVASGRARDTQYF. DNA for the CDR3: TGTGCCAGCAGCGTAGCGAGCGGGAGGGCCCGTGATACGCAGTATTTT.